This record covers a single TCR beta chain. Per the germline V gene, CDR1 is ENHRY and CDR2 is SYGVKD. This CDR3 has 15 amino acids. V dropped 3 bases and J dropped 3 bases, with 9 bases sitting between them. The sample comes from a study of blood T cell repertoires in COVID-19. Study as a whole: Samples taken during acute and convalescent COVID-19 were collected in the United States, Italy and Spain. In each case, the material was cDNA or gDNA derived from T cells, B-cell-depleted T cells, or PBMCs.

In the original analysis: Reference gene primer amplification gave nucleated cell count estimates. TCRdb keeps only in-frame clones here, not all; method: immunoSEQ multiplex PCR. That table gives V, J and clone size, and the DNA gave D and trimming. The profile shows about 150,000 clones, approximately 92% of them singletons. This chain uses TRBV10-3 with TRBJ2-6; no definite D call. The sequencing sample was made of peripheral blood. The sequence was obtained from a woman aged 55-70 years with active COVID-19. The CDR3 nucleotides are TGTGCCATCAGTGACCAGGCTGGTGGGGCCAACGTCCTGACTTTC. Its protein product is CAISDQAGGANVLTF.